The 27 T cell receptor beta chains below come from one sample, sequenced in a study of cytomegalovirus exposure and HLA in healthy donors. PCR amplification relied on 60 Vbeta primers (plus 13 Jbeta primers). Profiling relied on immunoSEQ multiplex PCR, and the TCRdb table lists in-frame clones only, not all of them. The sample gives 120,000 to 150,000 clones, over 75% of which show up once; 0.45% to 0.55% is in the top ten. The specimen sequenced was PBMCs. Receptors were obtained from a woman aged 40 to 50 in good health and CMV-seronegative.

The rearrangement joins TRBV4-3 to TRBJ2-2; 7 bases agree with TRBD2. Per the germline V gene, CDR1 is LGHNA and CDR2 is YSLEER. V was pared by 5 bases and J by 3 bases, with 9 bases of the junction left unmatched. This CDR3 has 16 amino acids. The CDR3 spells CASSAPGGLDTGELFF. The CDR3 DNA reads TGCGCCAGCAGCGCGCCGGGGGGTTTGGACACCGGGGAGCTGTTTTTT.

This chain joins TRBV9 and TRBJ2-2; no definite D call. Between the trimmed V and J ends, which lost 4 bases and 0 bases, there was a span of 10 bases. In germline, CDR1 is SGDLS, CDR2 YYNGEE. This CDR3 has 15 residues. In DNA form, the CDR3 reads TGTGCCAGCAGCCCCTCCCCTCCGAACACCGGGGAGCTGTTTTTT. Encoded protein: CASSPSPPNTGELFF. The full variable domain, rest sourced from reference TRBV9 and TRBJ2-2, is DSGVTQTPKHLITATGQRVTLRCSPRSGDLSVYWYQQSLDQGLQFLIQYYNGEERAKGNILERFSAQQFPDLHSELNLSSLELGDSALYFCASSPSPPNTGELFFGEGSRLTVL.

The J gene is TRBJ2-7, the V gene TRBV6-4, with 7 bases matching TRBD1. Germline CDR1 is MRHNA and CDR2 is SNTAGT. V was clipped by 6 bases and J by 4 bases; unmatched bases: 9. The CDR3 is 14 amino acids. This chain's CDR3 is CASREPGQCYEQYF. The CDR3 region has the DNA TGTGCCAGCAGGGAACCGGGACAGTGTTACGAGCAGTACTTC.

The V call is TRBV11-3, the J call TRBJ2-1; TRBD2 aligns across 9 bases. The CDR3 covers 17 residues. V was clipped by 2 bases and J by 2 bases; unmatched bases: 7. CDR1 SGHNT and CDR2 YENEEA come from the germline V gene. The CDR3 bases are TGTGCCAGCAGCTTACCGTCTCTAGCGGGACCCTACAATGAGCAGTTCTTC. It is translated as CASSLPSLAGPYNEQFF.

The CDR3 spells CASSGGLAGNTDTQYF. The DNA for the CDR3 is TGCGCCAGCAGCGGCGGACTAGCGGGGAACACAGATACGCAGTATTTT. The chain carries TRBV5-1 and TRBJ2-3; 12 bases match TRBD2. The CDR3 consists of 16 residues. Germline CDR1 reads SGHRS; CDR2 reads YFSETQ. V gave up 4 bases and J gave up 2 bases; unmatched junction bases: 5.

The rearrangement joins TRBV9 to TRBJ2-6, with D uncertain. In germline, CDR1 is SGDLS, CDR2 YYNGEE. CDR3 length equals 17 residues. V lost 0 bases and J 0 bases, leaving 10 bases between the germline ends. The CDR3 is CASSVALPDSGANVLTF. The CDR3, as DNA: TGTGCCAGCAGCGTAGCCCTCCCAGACTCTGGGGCCAACGTCCTGACTTTC.

The chain links TRBV7-2 to TRBJ2-5; 9 nucleotides match TRBD1. This CDR3 is 16 amino acids long. With V trimmed by 4 bases and J by 5 bases, 11 bases remained unmatched. Per the germline V gene, CDR1 is SGHTA and CDR2 is FQGNSA. DNA of the CDR3: TGTGCCAGCAGCTGGGGAGGACAGGGGCAAACGGAGACCCAGTACTTC. As protein: CASSWGGQGQTETQYF.

The V gene is TRBV11-3, the J gene TRBJ2-1, with 8 bases identical to TRBD2. Germline assignment: CDR1 SGHNT and CDR2 YENEEA. Unmatched junction bases numbered 14, after V lost 2 bases and J lost 8 bases. CDR3 length equals 17 residues. CDR3: CASSLRSPREGHHEQFF. The CDR3 region has the DNA TGTGCCAGCAGCTTACGATCCCCCCGGGAGGGCCACCATGAGCAGTTCTTC.

The J gene is TRBJ2-5, the V gene TRBV5-1, with TRBD2 identical over 12 bases. The J call is in doubt because the DNA end fits TRBJ2-7 better. CDR3 length: 18 amino acids. Germline CDR1 reads SGHRS; CDR2 reads YFSETQ. Written as DNA, the CDR3 is TGCGCCAGCAGCTTGGGCGCTAGCGGGAGGGCCATCGGCTACGAGCAGTACTTC. It codes for CASSLGASGRAIGYEQYF.

This clone was recorded only once. The V gene is TRBV5-1, the J gene TRBJ2-5; maybe TRBD1 (6 bases). The CDR3 totals 14 residues. Germline V gives CDR1 SGHRS, CDR2 YFSETQ. V was trimmed by 5 bases and J by 1 base, leaving 12 bases between them. CDR3: CASRIGQPQETQYF. For the CDR3, the DNA is TGCGCCAGCAGGATTGGACAGCCCCAAGAGACCCAGTACTTC.

With regard to this clone: Other DNA sequences from this sample encode an identical CDR3 as well. The chain carries TRBV7-8 and TRBJ1-2; TRBD1 agrees at 11 bases. V trimming: 5 bases; J trimming: 4 bases; junction bases outside the gene matches: 3. Germline CDR1 and CDR2: SGHVS and FQNEAQ. CDR3 size: 14 residues. The CDR3 DNA follows: TGTGCCAGCAGCCCGGGACAGGGGGGCTATGGCTACACCTTC. It specifies CASSPGQGGYGYTF.

The chain is built from TRBV19 and TRBJ1-1, with 8 positions matching TRBD1. Germline-derived CDR1 and CDR2 are LNHDA and SQIVND (reference sequence). J was trimmed by 0 bases and V by 2 bases; bases with no gene match: 11. The CDR3 is made up of 18 amino acids. The CDR3 loop is CASSISWTGYLMNTEAFF. CDR3 nucleotide sequence: TGTGCCAGTAGTATATCGTGGACAGGGTATCTAATGAACACTGAAGCTTTCTTT.

The chain recombines TRBV7-8 with TRBJ2-2, with TRBD2 matching over 8 bases. V lost 5 bases to trimming and J lost 4 bases; unmatched junction nucleotides: 6. The CDR3 sequence is 15 residues long. CDR1 is SGHVS, CDR2 FQNEAQ, per germline. CDR3 sequence: CASSRIAGLTGELFF. Here the CDR3 DNA reads TGTGCCAGCAGCCGAATAGCGGGACTCACCGGGGAGCTGTTTTTT.

V gene TRBV11-3 combines with J gene TRBJ2-7; TRBD2 matches 7 bases. Trimming cost V 0 bases and J 6 bases; bases outside gene matches: 11. CDR3 size: 16 residues. From germline, CDR1 is SGHNT and CDR2 YENEEA. The CDR3 DNA reads TGTGCCAGCAGCTTAGACGGGAGGACCCCACTACGCGAGCAGTACTTC. It encodes CASSLDGRTPLREQYF.

The gene calls are TRBV5-4 and TRBJ1-1, with D perhaps TRBD1 (6 bases). The germline V and J ends were trimmed by 1 base and 1 base, with 8 bases remaining between them. There are 14 residues in the CDR3. The germline gives CDR1 SGHNT, CDR2 YYREEE (reference sequence). CDR3 amino acids: CASSLKTGNTEAFF. CDR3 nucleotide sequence: TGTGCCAGCAGCTTGAAGACAGGGAACACTGAAGCTTTCTTT.

Comments on this clone: At one boundary the junction diverges from the germline segment, which might be a read error. The J gene is TRBJ2-7, the V gene TRBV7-7; 14 bases fit TRBD2. The germline V gene has CDR1 SSHAT and CDR2 FNYEAQ (reference sequence). This CDR3 is built from 15 residues. CDR3 loop: CASSRTSGGRYEQYF. The CDR3 DNA reads as TGTGCTAGCAGCAGGACTAGCGGGGGGCGCTACGAGCAGTACTTC.

The chain couples TRBV2 to TRBJ2-7; 8 nucleotides align to TRBD1. J lost 7 bases, V lost 3 bases, and 8 bases had no gene match. There are 14 residues in the CDR3. Per germline, CDR1 SNHLY and CDR2 FYNNEI. In DNA, the CDR3 is TGTGCCAGCAGTGATGGGACAGGCCTTAAAGAGCAGTACTTC. Its protein is CASSDGTGLKEQYF.

The V gene is TRBV4-1, the J gene TRBJ2-7; D is perhaps TRBD2 (6 bases). The CDR3 loop spans 18 amino acids. Looked up from germline, CDR1 is MGHRA and CDR2 is YSYEKL. With 1 base removed from V and 2 bases from J, the gap between germline ends came to 21 bases. CDR3 bases: TGCGCCAGCAGCCAAGGGGTCTTACAGTCGGGAGTCCCCTACGAGCAGTACTTC. It specifies CASSQGVLQSGVPYEQYF.

The gene calls are TRBV27 and TRBJ2-5; weak D call: TRBD1 (6 bases). V lost 7 bases, J lost 0 bases, and 12 bases lay in between. The CDR3 covers 14 residues. Germline assignment: CDR1 MNHEY and CDR2 SMNVEV (reference sequence). The DNA of the CDR3 is TGTGCCAGCAAGGACAGTTCGTACCAAGAGACCCAGTACTTC. This encodes CASKDSSYQETQYF.

V and J are TRBV4-2 and TRBJ2-3, with 14 bases aligning to TRBD2. Germline values: CDR1 LGHNA, CDR2 YNFKEQ. The CDR3 is made up of 16 amino acids. V trimming: 3 bases; J trimming: 3 bases; junction bases outside the gene matches: 2. CDR3 sequence (DNA): TGTGCCAGCAGCCAGAGGACTAGCGGGAGGACAGATACGCAGTATTTT. It encodes CASSQRTSGRTDTQYF.

The chain links TRBV10-2 to TRBJ1-5; 8 positions agree with TRBD1. V was clipped by 4 bases and J by 3 bases; unmatched bases: 2. The CDR3 consists of 14 residues. Germline values: CDR1 WSHSY, CDR2 SAAADI. The CDR3 here is CASSGQGHNQPQHF. The CDR3 nucleotides read TGCGCCAGCAGTGGACAGGGGCACAATCAGCCCCAGCATTTT.

The V and J genes are TRBV6-1 and TRBJ2-2; 7 bases are a match to TRBD2. Germline V gene data show CDR1 as MNHNS and CDR2 as SASEGT. Trimming took 10 bases from V and 7 from J; bases not matched to a gene: 9. The CDR3 is 13 amino acids. The CDR3 spells CATVRLAGGELFF. The CDR3 DNA follows: TGTGCCACCGTCCGACTAGCCGGCGGGGAGCTGTTTTTT.

For the CDR3, the DNA is TGTGCCAGCAGCTTACAGGGGGTGAAAAACATTCAGTACTTC. As protein: CASSLQGVKNIQYF. J is TRBJ2-4 and V is TRBV7-2; the match to TRBD1 covers 7 bases. CDR3 length equals 14 residues. V shed 2 bases, J shed 4 bases, and the junction held 2 bases outside the gene matches. Germline lookup yields CDR1 SGHTA and CDR2 FQGNSA.

This clone appeared a few times. This chain connects TRBV6-1 to TRBJ2-1; 10 bases fit TRBD1. Germline CDR1 MNHNS, CDR2 SASEGT. J gave up 3 bases and V 6 bases, and 5 bases lay outside the gene matches. The CDR3 has 15 amino acids. The CDR3 loop is CASRMTGGYYNEQFF. CDR3 bases: TGTGCCAGCAGGATGACAGGGGGCTACTACAATGAGCAGTTCTTC.

This chain links TRBV28 with TRBJ2-1, with 13 bases aligning to TRBD2. Trimming cost V 5 bases and J 9 bases; bases outside gene matches: 4. The CDR3 is 14 amino acids. Germline V gives CDR1 MDHEN, CDR2 SYDVKM. The CDR3 sequence is CASSQTSGRVEQFF. The DNA for the CDR3 is TGTGCCAGCAGTCAAACTAGCGGGAGGGTTGAGCAGTTCTTC.

The rearrangement uses TRBV25-1 and TRBJ2-2, with 7 bases fitting TRBD2. Germline assignment: CDR1 MGHDK and CDR2 SYGVNS. This CDR3 is built from 15 residues. The V gene end was trimmed by 4 bases and the J gene end by 7 bases; junction bases not matched to a gene: 9. CDR3 amino acids: CASSGTGGIGGELFF. In DNA, the CDR3 is TGTGCCAGCAGTGGGACCGGGGGGATCGGCGGGGAGCTGTTTTTT.

This chain uses TRBV5-4 with TRBJ2-3; D is possibly TRBD2 (6 bases). Germline V gene lookup returns CDR1 SGHNT and CDR2 YYREEE (reference sequence). Trimming took off 0 bases at V and 0 bases at J, with 14 bases between the two ends. The CDR3 contains 17 residues. CDR3 residues: CASSLDLGSGSTDTQYF. CDR3 bases: TGTGCCAGCAGCTTGGACTTAGGGAGCGGGAGCACAGATACGCAGTATTTT.